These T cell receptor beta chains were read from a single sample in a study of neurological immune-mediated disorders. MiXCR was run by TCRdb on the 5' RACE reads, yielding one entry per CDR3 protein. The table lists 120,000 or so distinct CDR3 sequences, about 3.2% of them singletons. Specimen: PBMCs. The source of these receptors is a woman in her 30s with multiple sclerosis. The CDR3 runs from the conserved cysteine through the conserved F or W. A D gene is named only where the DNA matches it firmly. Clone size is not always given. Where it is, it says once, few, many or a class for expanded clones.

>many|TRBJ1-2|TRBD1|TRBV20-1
CSARPPGQGARGYTF
TGCAGTGCTAGACCTCCGGGACAGGGGGCGCGGGGCTACACCTTC
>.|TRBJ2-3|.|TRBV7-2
CASSPPGTRVTDTQYF
TGTGCCAGCAGCCCCCCCGGGACACGGGTCACAGATACGCAGTATTTT
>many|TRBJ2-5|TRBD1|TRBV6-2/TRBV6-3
CASSYPPDRGERETQYF
TGTGCCAGCAGTTACCCACCCGACAGGGGCGAGCGGGAGACCCAGTACTTC
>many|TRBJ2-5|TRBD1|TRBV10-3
CAISGRQGREETQYF
TGTGCCATCAGCGGACGACAGGGTAGGGAAGAGACCCAGTACTTC
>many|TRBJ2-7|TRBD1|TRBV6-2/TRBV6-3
CASSYSGQRSYEQYF
TGTGCCAGCAGTTACTCGGGACAGCGCTCCTACGAGCAGTACTTC
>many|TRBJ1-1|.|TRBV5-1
CASSLDQRAFF
TGCGCCAGCAGCTTGGACCAGCGAGCTTTCTTT
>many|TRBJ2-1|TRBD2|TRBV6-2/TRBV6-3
CASRSLTGSGRGGYNEQFF
TGTGCCAGCAGGTCGCTAACCGGTAGCGGGAGAGGGGGGTACAATGAGCAGTTCTTC
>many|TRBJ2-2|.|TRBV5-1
CASSLNTGELFF
TGCGCCAGCAGCTTAAACACCGGGGAGCTGTTTTTT
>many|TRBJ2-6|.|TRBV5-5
CASSLLNRDSGANVLTF
TGTGCCAGCAGCTTGTTAAACAGGGACTCTGGGGCCAACGTCCTGACTTTC
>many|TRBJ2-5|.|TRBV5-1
CASSLGLGETQYF
TGCGCCAGCAGCTTGGGCTTGGGGGAGACCCAGTACTTC
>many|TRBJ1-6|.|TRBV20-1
CSASAGTDNSPLHF
TGCAGTGCTAGTGCAGGGACCGATAATTCACCCCTCCACTTT
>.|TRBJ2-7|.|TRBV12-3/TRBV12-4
CATSMGGGGFYEQYF
TGTGCCACCTCTATGGGGGGAGGTGGCTTTTACGAGCAGTACTTC
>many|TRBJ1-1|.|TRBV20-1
CSAARVNTEAFF
TGCAGTGCAGCGAGGGTTAACACTGAAGCTTTCTTT
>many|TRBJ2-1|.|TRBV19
CASSIDLGAAISYNEQFF
TGTGCCAGTAGTATAGATCTCGGCGCGGCGATATCCTACAATGAGCAGTTCTTC
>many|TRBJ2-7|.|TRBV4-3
CASSQDRQTYEQYF
TGCGCCAGCAGCCAAGATAGGCAGACCTACGAGCAGTACTTC
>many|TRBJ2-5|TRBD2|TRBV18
CASSPKASGARETQYF
TGTGCCAGCTCACCAAAGGCTAGCGGAGCGAGAGAGACCCAGTACTTC
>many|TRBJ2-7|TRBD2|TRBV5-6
CASSPGLADYEQYF
TGTGCCAGCAGCCCCGGACTAGCCGACTACGAGCAGTACTTC
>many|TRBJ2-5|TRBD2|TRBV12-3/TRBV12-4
CASSRTSGEETQYF
TGTGCCAGCAGTCGGACTAGCGGGGAAGAGACCCAGTACTTC
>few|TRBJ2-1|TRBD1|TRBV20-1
CSASRGPTYNEQFF
TGCAGTGCTAGCAGGGGGCCAACCTACAATGAGCAGTTCTTC
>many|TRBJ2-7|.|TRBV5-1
CASSDTGGVGEQYF
TGCGCCAGCAGCGACACAGGGGGGGTAGGCGAGCAGTACTTC
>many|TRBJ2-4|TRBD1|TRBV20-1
CSARGQGGTLAKNIQYF
TGCAGTGCTAGGGGACAGGGGGGGACCCTAGCCAAAAACATTCAGTACTTC
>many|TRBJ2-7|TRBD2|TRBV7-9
CASSPPRTSGRAYEQYF
TGTGCCAGCAGCCCGCCTCGGACTAGCGGGAGGGCCTACGAGCAGTACTTC
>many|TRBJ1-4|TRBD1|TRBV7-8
CASKIDRQGGNEKLFF
TGTGCCAGCAAAATTGACAGACAGGGCGGCAATGAAAAACTGTTTTTT
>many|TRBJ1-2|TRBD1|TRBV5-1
CASRVPGQGDYGYTF
TGCGCCAGCAGAGTTCCGGGACAGGGTGACTATGGCTACACCTTC
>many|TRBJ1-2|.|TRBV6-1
CASREGTPLYFGYTF
TGTGCCAGCAGGGAAGGGACACCACTTTACTTTGGCTACACCTTC
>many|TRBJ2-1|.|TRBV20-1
CSASHPVEDEQFF
TGCAGTGCTAGTCACCCGGTCGAGGATGAGCAGTTCTTC
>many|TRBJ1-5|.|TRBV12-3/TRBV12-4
CASSSWPQPQHF
TGTGCCAGCAGTTCATGGCCCCAGCCCCAGCATTTT
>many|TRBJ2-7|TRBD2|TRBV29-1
CSVRTRRQTSYEQYF
TGCAGCGTGAGGACTAGGAGGCAGACATCCTACGAGCAGTACTTC
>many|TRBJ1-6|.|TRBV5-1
CASSPDGADRDF
TGCGCCAGCAGCCCTGATGGGGCGGATCGGGATTTT
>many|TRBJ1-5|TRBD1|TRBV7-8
CASSLTGAPNQPQHF
TGTGCCAGCAGCTTAACAGGGGCCCCGAATCAGCCCCAGCATTTT
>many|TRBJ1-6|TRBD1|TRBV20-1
CSAQNRGIDSPLHF
TGCAGTGCCCAAAACAGGGGGATCGATTCACCCCTCCACTTT
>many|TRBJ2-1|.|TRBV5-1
CASTLGGSYNEQFF
TGCGCCAGCACCCTTGGGGGGTCCTACAATGAGCAGTTCTTC
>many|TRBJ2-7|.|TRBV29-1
CSVEGGRELPYEQYF
TGCAGCGTTGAGGGGGGGCGGGAGCTACCCTACGAGCAGTACTTC
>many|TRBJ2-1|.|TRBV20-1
CSASSRGASNEQFF
TGCAGTGCTAGCAGCAGGGGGGCAAGCAATGAGCAGTTCTTC
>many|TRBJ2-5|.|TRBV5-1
CASSLGHSKETQYF
TGCGCCAGCAGCTTGGGTCACAGTAAAGAGACCCAGTACTTC
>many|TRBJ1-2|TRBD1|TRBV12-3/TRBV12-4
CASSLRADRANYGYTF
TGTGCCAGCAGTTTACGGGCCGACAGGGCCAACTATGGCTACACCTTC
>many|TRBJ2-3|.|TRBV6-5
CASSYSRESSYTQYF
TGTGCCAGCAGTTACTCTCGGGAGTCCTCGTATACGCAGTATTTT
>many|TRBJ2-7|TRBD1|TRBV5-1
CASGKDRDPYEQYF
TGCGCCAGCGGAAAGGACAGGGATCCCTACGAGCAGTACTTC
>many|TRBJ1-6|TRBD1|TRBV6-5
CASSGTGDLPLHF
TGTGCCAGCAGTGGGACAGGGGACTTACCCCTCCACTTT
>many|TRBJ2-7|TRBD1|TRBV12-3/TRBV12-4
CASSSTRDSSYEQYF
TGTGCCAGCAGTTCCACTCGGGACAGCTCCTACGAGCAGTACTTC
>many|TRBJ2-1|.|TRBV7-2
CASSLGRDAYNEQFF
TGTGCCAGCAGCTTAGGCAGGGACGCTTACAATGAGCAGTTCTTC
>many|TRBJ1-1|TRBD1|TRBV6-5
CASSYLGQGGTEAFF
TGTGCCAGCAGTTACCTGGGACAGGGGGGCACTGAAGCTTTCTTT
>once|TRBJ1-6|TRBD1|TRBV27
CASSSGQGVSSSYNSPLHF
TGTGCCAGCAGCTCCGGACAGGGGGTTTCGAGCTCCTATAATTCACCCCTCCACTTT